Following are 3 T cell receptor beta chains from one sample sequenced in a study of blood T cell repertoires in COVID-19. TCRdb keeps only in-frame clones here, not all; method: immunoSEQ multiplex PCR. The data show a few hundred thousand clones, roughly 85% seen once. The sample taken for sequencing was peripheral blood. These TCRs come from a woman between 18 and 29 years old with acute or convalescent COVID-19.

V usage is TRBV7-5 and J usage is TRBJ1-2; TRBD1 was called by the table and not checked on the DNA. TRBV7-5 has pseudogene status. The CDR3 runs to 13 residues. In DNA, the CDR3 is TGTGCCAGAAGCGACAGGGAGAACTATGGCTACACCTTC. Protein product: CARSDRENYGYTF.

The chain employs TRBV24-1 and TRBJ2-1, with 13 nucleotides matching TRBD2. Germline V CDR1 and CDR2: KGHDR, SFDVKD. J was trimmed by 8 bases and V by 8 bases; bases with no gene match: 11. The CDR3 loop spans 16 amino acids. The CDR3 spells CATTLPGLAGEYEQFF. CDR3 DNA sequence: TGTGCCACCACCCTTCCAGGACTAGCGGGAGAATATGAGCAGTTCTTC.

This clone was recorded a few times. Other nucleotide sequences in the sample specify the same CDR3. This rearrangement joins TRBV4-3 to TRBJ2-1, with 7 bases that match TRBD1. Germline V gene lookup returns CDR1 LGHNA and CDR2 YSLEER. The trim removed 2 bases at V and 0 bases at J, leaving 4 bases unmatched. CDR3 length: 16 amino acids. The CDR3 DNA is TGCGCCAGCAGCCAATCGACAGGGAGCTCCTACAATGAGCAGTTCTTC. Translated, it gives CASSQSTGSSYNEQFF.